This T cell receptor beta chain stems from a study of blood T cell repertoires in COVID-19 (TCRdb year 2020). Regarding the study in general: Collaborator samples came from the United States, Italy and Spain and covered acute and convalescent phases of COVID-19. The material from the prospective study consisted of cDNA or gDNA derived from T cells, B-cell-depleted T cells, or PBMCs. The dataset comprised deeply sampled blood TCRbeta repertoires from subjects exposed to, actively infected with, or recovered from COVID-19. The repertoires were released in a freely available public database intended as a resource for research on the immune response to SARS-CoV-2. Samples were obtained from the ongoing ImmuneRACE study (first 160 participants) and from about 1,300 subjects provided by 6 global collaborators. A de-identified subject ID, COVID-19 status, age in years and sex were almost always included in the sample metadata. Where HLA class I and class II types were available, the types were taken from metadata supplied by the sample provider, not from assay-based typing.

Whole blood was collected in K2EDTA tubes by collaborating institutions according to the institutions' own protocols. For TCRbeta analysis, collaborators shipped samples as frozen whole blood, isolated PBMCs, or DNA extracted from either of those sample types. Remarks on this clone: It has no known antigen specificity. The record has no base qualities; no much larger clone is one base away.

Broad study findings and their caveats: The amount of clinical and demographic metadata varied by source and participant and was provided uncurated.

TCRbeta CDR3 regions were amplified from genomic DNA by means of the immunoSEQ Assay, a bias-controlled multiplex PCR. As for how the authors treated the data: Within the assay, amplification of reference gene primers was used to estimate how many nucleated cells each sample contained. To quantify the absolute abundance of each unique TCRbeta CDR3 rearrangement, sequence reads were collapsed and filtered. For each sample, productive Simpson clonality was calculated as the square root of Simpson's diversity index across productive rearrangements. TCRdb re-hosts the immuneACCESS table, in-frame sequences only. Its copies lack some clones; in the studies checked, an unresolved V gene accounts for under half of them, and the cause for the rest is not known. The V and J calls and clone size come from that table; D and trimming were worked out from the DNA. For this sample there are under 300,000 clones; under 85% appear just once. Of the sample, 3% to 4% is held by the ten largest clones.

This TCR derives from a woman aged 40 to 55 with active or convalescent COVID-19. The specimen was peripheral blood.

The CDR3 reads CAIQTSATNEQYF. The nucleotides read TGTGCCATTCAGACTAGCGCGACTAACGAGCAGTACTTC. The sequence joins TRBV2 to TRBJ2-7; 8 bases in the junction line up with TRBD2. The CDR3 holds 13 amino acids from the cysteine to the phenylalanine. The sequence is cut down to CDR3 DNA, 39 bases in frame from base 1. CDR1 and CDR2 are read off the germline V gene as SNHLY and FYNNEI. The junction shows trimming of 10 bases on V and 5 bases on J, and the gene matches do not reach 10 bases of it. With the portions outside the CDR3 filled from the reference TRBV2 and TRBJ2-7 genes, the complete variable region becomes EPEVTQTPSHQVTQMGQEVILRCVPISNHLYFYWYRQILGQKVEFLVSFYNNEISEKSEIFDDQFSVERPDGSNFTLKIRSTKLEDSAMYFCAIQTSATNEQYFGPGTRLTVT.